This T cell receptor beta chain is drawn from a study of blood T cell repertoires in COVID-19. For the study at large: The origin of the acute and convalescent COVID-19 samples was the United States, Italy and Spain. PBMCs, B-cell-depleted T cells, or T cells were the source of the cDNA or gDNA that made up the material.

Original data processing: Reference gene primers were amplified, and this amplification served to estimate nucleated cell counts. Here immunoSEQ multiplex PCR was the method, and the copy in TCRdb shows in-frame clones only, minus some. That table is the source of V, J and clone size, and D and trimming were worked out from the DNA. The sample includes approximately 250,000 clones, 70% to 85% of them seen just once. V was cut by 6 bases and J by 9 bases, with 16 bases left in between. Germline CDR1 reads SGHKS; CDR2 reads YYEKEE (reference sequence). The CDR3 has 13 residues. The receptor comes from a woman between 35 and 50 years old who had recovered from COVID-19. The specimen sequenced was peripheral blood. The chain has TRBV5-5 and TRBJ2-1; the D gene is possibly TRBD2 (6 bases). The CDR3 bases are TGTGCCAGCACCCGAGGGGAGGAGGGTGAGCAGTTCTTC. Translating it yields CASTRGEEGEQFF.